The sample holds a few counts of the clone carrying this T cell receptor (beta chain). The target antigen is unknown. Scientists amplified the TCR beta CDR3 regions from RNA transcripts. RT-PCR with HTBI primers came first, then second-round multiplex PCR. TCRdb reprocessed the multiplex PCR reads with MiXCR, giving one entry per CDR3 protein. This table holds about 620,000 distinct CDR3 sequences, about a fifth found once. This sample was included in a study of Graves' ophthalmopathy and Graves' hyperthyroidism. Points from the study as a whole: Ophthalmopathy and stable hyperthyroidism were discriminated by a 13-signature model, with 87.88% sensitivity and 70% to 84% specificity.

The V gene end was trimmed by 0 bases and the J gene end by 5 bases; junction bases not matched to a gene: 6. Germline V lookup: CDR1 LGHDT, CDR2 YNNKEL (reference sequence). This CDR3 is 16 amino acids long. Eligible hyperthyroidism cases comprised new diagnoses of under 2 months' duration in individuals aged 18 to 65. Excluded: other autoimmune disease, uncontrolled infection, pregnancy or lactation. The V and J genes are TRBV3-1 and TRBJ2-5; 10 nucleotides line up with TRBD2. Sequencing was performed on peripheral blood. The TCR was taken from a woman aged 18-30 years with stable Graves' hyperthyroidism. Some clones in this sample may be carry-over from other donors' samples. CDR3 in amino acids: CASSQDASGGSETQYF. Here the CDR3 DNA reads TGTGCCAGCAGCCAAGATGCTAGCGGGGGTTCTGAGACCCAGTACTTC.